The 30 T cell receptor beta chains listed next were all sequenced from one sample in a study of blood T cell repertoires in COVID-19. Profiling relied on immunoSEQ multiplex PCR, and the TCRdb table lists in-frame clones only, not all of them. This sample yields around 200,000 clones, of which 88% are seen a single time; 1.5% to 2% belongs to the top ten. The source material was peripheral blood. These receptors were collected from a man aged 18 to 30 with active or convalescent COVID-19.

The rearrangement links TRBV5-4 to TRBJ1-2; possibly TRBD1 for D (5 bases). The CDR3 is 14 amino acids. Germline values: CDR1 SGHNT, CDR2 YYREEE (reference sequence). V lost 1 base and J lost 10, with 17 bases in between. In DNA form, the CDR3 reads TGTGCCAGCAGCTTGCCAGGGCGCGCTATGAACTACACCTTC. Encoded protein: CASSLPGRAMNYTF.

The chain joins TRBV3-1 (or the pseudogene TRBV3-2) to TRBJ2-1; 10 bases map to TRBD2. With 4 bases clipped from V and 0 bases from J, the junction kept 6 bases outside the gene matches. Germline V gene data show CDR1 as LGHDT and CDR2 as YNNKEL (reference sequence). The CDR3 is made up of 17 amino acids. The CDR3 nucleotides are TGTGCCAGCAGCCCGTCTAGCGGGAGTACCTCCTACAATGAGCAGTTCTTC. Encoded protein: CASSPSSGSTSYNEQFF.

This clone has only one observation. The J gene is TRBJ2-3, the V gene TRBV29-1; a possible D gene is TRBD2 (5 bases). The CDR3 covers 14 residues. Per germline, CDR1 SQVTM and CDR2 ANQGSEA. Trimming removed 4 bases from V and 1 base from J, with 12 bases in between. The CDR3: CSVVWERGTDTQYF. The CDR3 nucleotides read TGCAGCGTTGTTTGGGAGAGGGGCACAGATACGCAGTATTTT.

The chain employs TRBV30 and TRBJ2-3; 8 nucleotides agree with TRBD2. V dropped 7 bases and J dropped 2; count of bases not matched to a gene: 5. Per germline, CDR1 GTSNPN and CDR2 SVGIG (reference sequence). This CDR3 has 13 amino acids. CDR3: CASTSENTDTQYF. CDR3 in DNA: TGTGCCTCGACTAGCGAGAACACAGATACGCAGTATTTT.

In the case of this clone: Relative to the germline gene, one junction end is altered; a read error may explain this. The rearrangement joins TRBV6-1 to TRBJ2-7; D might be TRBD2 (6 bases). Per germline, CDR1 MNHNS and CDR2 SASEGT. The CDR3 has 11 residues. CDR3 nucleotide sequence: TGTGCCAGCAGTGAAAAGGGCGGGAATGACTTC. The encoded protein is CASSEKGGNDF.

The CDR3 protein is CASSLSRVAGGWGETQYF. The CDR3, as DNA: TGTGCCAGCAGCTTAAGTAGGGTAGCGGGAGGATGGGGAGAGACCCAGTACTTC. This chain uses TRBV7-2 with TRBJ2-5; TRBD2 agrees at 10 bases. The germline V gene has CDR1 SGHTA and CDR2 FQGNSA. After removal of 2 bases from V and 4 bases from J, the junction contained 13 bases not matched to a gene. The CDR3 spans 18 residues.

This chain connects TRBV7-8 to TRBJ2-2; D is possibly TRBD1 (6 bases). This CDR3 contains 15 residues. Germline values: CDR1 SGHVS, CDR2 FQNEAQ. V was pared by 1 base and J by 5 bases, with 11 bases between. Written as DNA, the CDR3 is TGTGCCAGCAGCTTAGGGAGACAGGCAACCGGGGAGCTGTTTTTT. It codes for CASSLGRQATGELFF.

The gene calls are TRBV2 and TRBJ2-7; the match to TRBD1 covers 10 bases. J was trimmed by 3 bases and V by 6 bases; bases with no gene match: 14. Germline CDR1 SNHLY, CDR2 FYNNEI. This CDR3 has 17 amino acids. CDR3 DNA: TGTGCCAGCAGGAAATACATGTCCGGGACAGGGGACTACGAGCAGTACTTC. As protein: CASRKYMSGTGDYEQYF.

This chain links TRBV19 with TRBJ1-2; D perhaps matches TRBD1 (6 bases). Germline V gene sequence: CDR1 LNHDA, CDR2 SQIVND (reference sequence). The germline V and J ends were trimmed by 2 bases and 2 bases, with 12 bases remaining between them. This CDR3 region has 15 residues. This CDR3 reads CASSIRLQGNYGYTF. The CDR3 DNA sequence: TGTGCCAGTAGTATACGTCTTCAGGGGAACTATGGCTACACCTTC.

This sequence joins TRBV7-9 and TRBJ1-1; 7 nucleotides line up with TRBD1. Germline V gene sequence: CDR1 SEHNR, CDR2 FQNEAQ (reference sequence). CDR3 length equals 15 residues. V lost 4 bases, J lost 6 bases, and 11 bases stayed unmatched. This CDR3 is CASSSPHLQGAEAFF. The CDR3, as DNA: TGTGCCAGCAGCTCACCACACCTTCAGGGGGCTGAAGCTTTCTTT.

The chain carries TRBV30 and TRBJ2-2, with 7 nucleotides matching TRBD1. Germline CDR1 is GTSNPN and CDR2 is SVGIG (reference sequence). V trimming: 4 bases; J trimming: 2 bases; junction bases outside the gene matches: 7. The CDR3 extends over 15 amino acids. Written as DNA, the CDR3 is TGTGCCTGGACCCATGGACAGGATAACACCGGGGAGCTGTTTTTT. Amino acid sequence: CAWTHGQDNTGELFF.

This rearrangement joins TRBV4-3 to TRBJ2-7, with D possibly TRBD2 on 6 matching bases. Trimming took 4 bases from V and 1 from J, leaving 20 bases between them. This CDR3 has 17 residues. Looked up from germline, CDR1 is LGHNA and CDR2 is YSLEER. CDR3 amino acids: CASSRYPPGTESYEQYF. In nucleotides, the CDR3 is TGCGCCAGCAGCCGATACCCCCCCGGGACTGAATCCTACGAGCAGTACTTC.

The rearrangement links TRBV9 to TRBJ2-7; perhaps TRBD1 as D (5 bases). Deletions cut 0 bases from V and 2 bases from J, with 9 bases between. This CDR3 contains 14 residues. Germline V lookup: CDR1 SGDLS, CDR2 YYNGEE. This chain's CDR3 is CASSVAGPTYEQYF. CDR3 DNA: TGTGCCAGCAGCGTAGCAGGGCCGACCTACGAGCAGTACTTC.

This chain links TRBV11-2 with TRBJ2-5; D possibly corresponds to TRBD2 (5 bases). The CDR3 sequence is 14 residues long. Trimming pared 4 bases from V and 7 bases from J, leaving 16 bases between. Germline lookup yields CDR1 SGHAT and CDR2 FQNNGV. CDR3 region: CASSSSGSGGTQYF. DNA of the CDR3: TGTGCCAGCAGCTCTTCGGGGAGCGGCGGGACCCAGTACTTC.

J is TRBJ2-7 and V is TRBV18; 7 bases map to TRBD1. The CDR3 has 13 residues. Germline CDR1 KGHSH, CDR2 LQKENI. J gave up 6 bases and V 6 bases, and 8 bases lay outside the gene matches. The CDR3 coding sequence is TGTGCCAGCTCCCGGGGACAGTCGGGCGAGCAGTACTTC. Translation: CASSRGQSGEQYF.

The rearrangement joins TRBV29-1 to TRBJ1-1; TRBD1 might be the D (5 bases). Germline V CDR1 and CDR2: SQVTM, ANQGSEA. V was pared by 4 bases and J by 5 bases, with 17 bases between. There are 14 residues in the CDR3. CDR3 in DNA: TGCAGCGTTGTGCCCCAGGGCCACCAAACTGAAGCTTTCTTT. Amino acids: CSVVPQGHQTEAFF.

The V and J genes are TRBV13 and TRBJ1-1, with D tentatively TRBD1 (6 bases). CDR3 size: 14 residues. Germline CDR1 is PRHDT and CDR2 is FYEKMQ (reference sequence). The V gene lost 4 bases and the J gene lost 0 bases, with 9 bases spanning the gap. The CDR3, as DNA: TGTGCCAGCAGCTCGAGACAGGTGAACACTGAAGCTTTCTTT. Encoded protein: CASSSRQVNTEAFF. Supplemented by reference TRBV13 and TRBJ1-1, the full variable domain reads AAGVIQSPRHLIKEKRETATLKCYPIPRHDTVYWYQQGPGQDPQFLISFYEKMQSDKGSIPDRFSAQQFSDYHSELNMSSLELGDSALYFCASSSRQVNTEAFFGQGTRLTVV.

The chain employs TRBV4-1 and TRBJ2-3, with D unresolved. Deletions cut 1 base from V and 0 bases from J, with 14 bases between. CDR1 is MGHRA, CDR2 YSYEKL, per germline. CDR3 length: 17 residues. This CDR3 is CASSQGFRGPSTDTQYF. The CDR3 region has the DNA TGCGCCAGCAGCCAAGGGTTCCGCGGCCCCAGCACAGATACGCAGTATTTT.

The chain joins TRBV7-8 to TRBJ1-5, with D perhaps TRBD1 (6 bases). Trimming shortened V by 5 bases and J by 6 bases, and 11 bases separated the two germline ends. The CDR3 has 13 amino acids. In germline, CDR1 is SGHVS, CDR2 FQNEAQ. Here the CDR3 reads CASSPDRSQPQHF. CDR3 sequence (DNA): TGTGCCAGCAGCCCCGACAGGAGTCAGCCCCAGCATTTT.

The J gene is TRBJ1-6, the V gene TRBV9, with D possibly matching TRBD1 (6 bases). Trimming shortened V by 0 bases and J by 5 bases, and 9 bases separated the two germline ends. CDR1 is SGDLS and CDR2 is YYNGEE in the germline V gene. CDR3 size: 15 residues. CDR3 sequence (DNA): TGTGCCAGCAGCGTAGAGGACAGCCATAATTCACCCCTCCACTTT. Translation: CASSVEDSHNSPLHF.

The rearrangement links TRBV3-1 (or the pseudogene TRBV3-2) to TRBJ2-2; possibly TRBD2 for D (5 bases). The germline gives CDR1 LGHDT, CDR2 YNNKEL (reference sequence). V lost 4 bases, J lost 4 bases, and 7 bases lay in between. The CDR3 spans 13 residues. The CDR3 spells CASSPGITGELFF. DNA for the CDR3: TGTGCCAGCAGCCCCGGGATCACCGGGGAGCTGTTTTTT.

The rearrangement uses TRBV6-1 and TRBJ1-2, with 9 bases matching TRBD1. Germline-derived CDR1 and CDR2 are MNHNS and SASEGT. There are 15 residues in the CDR3. V dropped 3 bases and J dropped 7; count of bases not matched to a gene: 9. Here the CDR3 reads CASSEMGQGMSGYTF. CDR3 DNA: TGTGCCAGCAGTGAGATGGGACAGGGTATGAGTGGCTACACCTTC.

This clone was seen a handful of times. CDR3 coding DNA: TGCGCCAGCAGTCAATCTCGGGTAGACGGTGTGGGCACAGATACGCAGTATTTT. Translating gives CASSQSRVDGVGTDTQYF. This rearrangement joins TRBV23-1 to TRBJ2-3; no clear D. TRBV23-1 is recorded as an ORF, its role being uncertain. With 0 bases removed from V and 1 base from J, the gap between germline ends came to 17 bases. This CDR3 contains 18 residues.

The rearrangement joins TRBV28 to TRBJ1-1; D perhaps matches TRBD1 (6 bases). Germline V gene sequence: CDR1 MDHEN, CDR2 SYDVKM. V shed 5 bases and J shed 11 bases, with 15 bases lying between them. CDR3 length: 12 amino acids. The CDR3 sequence: CASSLQGPGAFF. The DNA for the CDR3 is TGTGCCAGCAGTCTACAGGGCCCGGGGGCTTTCTTT.

The rearrangement joins TRBV6-9 to TRBJ2-7, with D possibly matching TRBD1 (5 bases). Germline V CDR1 and CDR2: MNHGY, SVAAGI. Trimming took 6 bases from V and 2 from J, leaving 20 bases between them. The CDR3 spans 16 residues. The CDR3 nucleotides are TGTGCCAGCAGAGTGGACCGGAAGGGGTCCACCTACGAGCAGTACTTC. Protein sequence: CASRVDRKGSTYEQYF.

The chain couples TRBV5-1 to TRBJ2-1; D gene unclear. Germline V gives CDR1 SGHRS, CDR2 YFSETQ. This CDR3 contains 14 residues. V lost 4 bases, J lost 0 bases, and 8 bases lay in between. CDR3 sequence (DNA): TGCGCCAGCAGCCCCGCGGCCTCCTACAATGAGCAGTTCTTC. Protein sequence: CASSPAASYNEQFF.

This clone turned up a few times. The V and J genes are TRBV15 and TRBJ2-1, with 7 bases lining up with TRBD2. V lost 5 bases to trimming and J lost 0 bases; unmatched junction nucleotides: 7. Germline V gene sequence: CDR1 LNHNV, CDR2 YYDKDF (reference sequence). CDR3 length: 16 amino acids. The CDR3 sequence is CATSSQRDYSYNEQFF. The CDR3 DNA reads TGTGCCACCAGCTCTCAGCGGGACTACTCCTACAATGAGCAGTTCTTC.

This chain joins TRBV5-6 and TRBJ1-6; D perhaps matches TRBD1 (5 bases). This CDR3 is 13 amino acids long. Per germline, CDR1 SGHDT and CDR2 YYEEEE. The ends were cut back, 2 bases at V and 7 bases at J, with 7 bases in the middle. CDR3 sequence reads: CASSFRVNSPLHF. DNA of the CDR3: TGTGCCAGCAGCTTCAGGGTGAATTCACCCCTCCACTTT.

V and J are TRBV5-4 and TRBJ2-7; 8 positions agree with TRBD1. Germline assignment: CDR1 SGHNT and CDR2 YYREEE (reference sequence). The CDR3 has 14 residues. V trimming: 3 bases; J trimming: 2 bases; junction bases outside the gene matches: 4. For the CDR3, the DNA is TGTGCCAGCAGCTCTCAGGGGGCGGCCTACGAGCAGTACTTC. The encoded protein is CASSSQGAAYEQYF.

This chain links TRBV2 with TRBJ1-5; 8 nucleotides line up with TRBD1. Germline CDR1 and CDR2: SNHLY and FYNNEI. The CDR3 spans 14 residues. The V segment lost 7 bases and the J segment 0 bases; nucleotides outside the gene matches: 2. The CDR3 DNA reads as TGTGCCAGCAAACAGGGGGATAGCAATCAGCCCCAGCATTTT. Protein product: CASKQGDSNQPQHF.